This T cell receptor (beta chain) was obtained from a study of cytomegalovirus exposure and HLA in healthy donors. This clone was seen just once. The PCR ran on 60 Vbeta and 13 Jbeta primers. Sequencing used immunoSEQ multiplex PCR; TCRdb keeps in-frame clones, though not all of them. The sample contains 80,000 to 130,000 clones, 75% of which appear only once. This CDR3 has 15 amino acids. J lost 5 bases, V lost 2 bases, and 4 bases had no gene match. Germline assignment: CDR1 MNHEY and CDR2 SMNVEV (reference sequence). V is TRBV27 and J is TRBJ2-2; 8 nucleotides align to TRBD1. The sample consisted of PBMCs. The origin of this receptor is a young woman in good health and CMV-seropositive. This CDR3 is CASSLAQGATGELFF. The CDR3 DNA reads TGTGCCAGCAGTTTAGCCCAGGGGGCAACCGGGGAGCTGTTTTTT.